This entry concerns a single T cell receptor (beta chain). This entry comes from a study of blood T cell repertoires in COVID-19. Study context: The cDNA or gDNA used as material had been derived from T cells, B-cell-depleted T cells, or PBMCs.

As processed by the authors: Counts of nucleated cells, estimated from reference gene primer amplification, were obtained. Sequenced by immunoSEQ multiplex PCR; TCRdb stores in-frame clones only, minus some. Clone size and the V and J calls come from that table; the DNA yielded D and trimming. Of about 150,000 clones listed, about 90% were seen once; the top ten hold over 3.5%. The germline gives CDR1 MNHEY, CDR2 SVGAGI. V lost 2 bases, J lost 6 bases, and 13 bases lay in between. This CDR3 comprises 15 residues. This clonotype was sampled from a woman in her fifties or sixties with active or convalescent COVID-19. Sequenced sample: peripheral blood. This chain joins TRBV6-5 and TRBJ1-4, with a weak D call TRBD1 (5 bases). The CDR3 nucleotides read TGTGCCAGCAGTTACGGGCAGGGTTCCTATGAAAAACTGTTTTTT. Translation: CASSYGQGSYEKLFF.